This T cell receptor (beta chain) stems from a study of T cell responses to AZD1222 COVID-19 vaccine. Study outcomes and limitations: Donors in the cohort were predominantly white British and more often female, and clonal diversity was possibly underestimated.

The method was immunoSEQ multiplex PCR; TCRdb's version includes in-frame clones alone and lacks a portion of them. Seen here are 150,000 to 170,000 clones, 86% observed once, and the top ten hold about 5.5%. In the case of this clone: Its antigen is as yet unknown.

V was shortened by 3 bases and J by 4 bases, with 15 bases between the two germline ends. CDR1 and CDR2 (germline): SGHTA, FQGNSA. This CDR3 region has 15 residues. The source is an adult in good health. V gene TRBV7-2 combines with J gene TRBJ1-1; TRBD1 might be the D (6 bases). Sequenced material: peripheral blood, taken on day 0 of MenACWY control vaccination. The CDR3 nucleotides read TGTGCCAGCAGCTTTCACAGGGCGGCGGGCACTGAAGCTTTCTTT. Protein product: CASSFHRAAGTEAFF.